This T cell receptor beta chain is drawn from a study of technical replicates of blood from four donors (dated by TCRdb to 2016 to 2017). Turning to this clone: There is no known antigen for this receptor. The record has no base qualities; no much larger clone is one base away.

The library was generated by the immunoSEQ multiplex PCR assay. Imported from immuneACCESS, the table was reduced by TCRdb to in-frame sequences with V and J called. These copies leave out some clones; in studies compared against another copy, an unresolved V gene accounts for under half, and the cause of the remainder is not known. The sample profile shows fewer than 95,000 clones; roughly nine tenths of them were found once. The top ten constitute 0.25% of the sample. The sequenced sample was T cells isolated from PBMCs. This clonotype was obtained from a human donor in good health.

The CDR3 corresponds to CSVFVSRFQYF. The nucleotide sequence reads as follows: TGCAGCGTTTTCGTCTCTCGGTTTCAGTATTTT. The sequence is built from TRBV29-1 and TRBJ2-3; the D gene cannot be named for sure. V loses 5 bases of germline sequence and J loses 12 bases, and the interval between the two ends is 15 bases. The germline V gene sets CDR1 to SQVTM and CDR2 to ANQGSEA. Including cysteine and phenylalanine, the CDR3 has 11 amino acids. The read is trimmed to its CDR3 DNA, 33 bases read in frame from base 1.